Below are 17 T cell receptor beta chains sequenced from a single sample in a study of T cell responses to AZD1222 COVID-19 vaccine. Clones were read by immunoSEQ multiplex PCR, and TCRdb kept only the in-frame ones, dropping some. The sample has under 55,000 clones, around 80% seen once. The source was peripheral blood, collected on day 0 of AZD1222 vaccination. The receptor source for this set is an adult in good health.

The chain employs TRBV27 and TRBJ1-2, with TRBD1 as a possible D gene (5 bases). The V end was cut by 5 bases, the J end by 4 bases, with 14 bases between. This CDR3 spans 14 amino acids. Per the germline V gene, CDR1 is MNHEY and CDR2 is SMNVEV (reference sequence). The CDR3: CASSPSGGIYGYTF. As DNA, the CDR3 is TGTGCCAGCAGTCCCTCCGGGGGGATCTATGGCTACACCTTC.

This clone was seen only a few times. The chain has TRBV28 and TRBJ1-1, with D perhaps matching TRBD1 (5 bases). The V gene lost 1 base and the J gene lost 11 bases, with 20 bases spanning the gap. CDR3 length equals 15 residues. The V gene's germline CDR1 is MDHEN and CDR2 SYDVKM. In DNA, the CDR3 is TGTGCCAGCAGTTTATTCCTTCAGGGTGGGAGTTTTGCTTTCTTT. Amino acids: CASSLFLQGGSFAFF.

The genes are TRBV29-1 and TRBJ2-7; 9 nucleotides agree with TRBD2. J gave up 5 bases and V 3 bases, and 8 bases lay outside the gene matches. CDR1 and CDR2 from the germline V gene are SQVTM and ANQGSEA. This CDR3 has 14 residues. The CDR3 bases are TGCAGCGTTGATGGCGGGGGGGCTCGTAACGAGCAGTACTTC. Translation: CSVDGGGARNEQYF.

The V call is TRBV30, the J call TRBJ2-1, with D tentatively TRBD1 (6 bases). Trimming took 5 bases from V and 8 from J, leaving 19 bases between them. CDR1 and CDR2 from the germline V gene are GTSNPN and SVGIG (reference sequence). The CDR3 runs to 14 residues. The CDR3 DNA follows: TGTGCCTGGGGCAGGGGAGAGGGTTGGTATGAGCAGTTCTTC. This codes for CAWGRGEGWYEQFF.

The DNA for the CDR3 is TGTGCCAGCAGCTTAGCGGTAAGGGCTTTCTTT. Translating it yields CASSLAVRAFF. The rearrangement links TRBV7-2 to TRBJ1-1; D not resolved. In germline, CDR1 is SGHTA, CDR2 FQGNSA. V gave up 0 bases and J gave up 11 bases, with 7 bases separating them. This CDR3 is 11 amino acids long.

The chain joins TRBV14 to TRBJ1-1; D not resolved. Germline V gene data show CDR1 as SGHDN and CDR2 as FVKESK. Trimming pared 0 bases from V and 2 bases from J, leaving 4 bases between. The CDR3 covers 13 residues. As DNA, the CDR3 is TGTGCCAGCAGCCAAGACAGAAACACTGAAGCTTTCTTT. It yields the protein CASSQDRNTEAFF.

This chain uses TRBV6-5 with TRBJ1-5; tentatively, D is TRBD1 (5 bases). The germline V gene encodes CDR1 MNHEY and CDR2 SVGAGI. Trimming removed 6 bases from V and 10 bases from J, with 19 bases in between. This CDR3 has 14 residues. Here the CDR3 reads CASSIGTAPRPQHF. The DNA for the CDR3 is TGTGCCAGCAGCATCGGGACCGCGCCTCGTCCCCAGCATTTT.

This rearrangement joins TRBV19 to TRBJ1-1; D possibly corresponds to TRBD1 (5 bases). Trimming shortened V by 3 bases and J by 7 bases, and 12 bases separated the two germline ends. Per germline, CDR1 LNHDA and CDR2 SQIVND (reference sequence). The CDR3 runs 13 residues. The CDR3 reads CASSMGRFDEAFF. CDR3 DNA sequence: TGTGCCAGTAGTATGGGACGATTCGATGAAGCTTTCTTT. Using reference TRBV19 and TRBJ1-1 for the parts outside the CDR3, the full variable domain is DGGITQSPKYLFRKEGQNVTLSCEQNLNHDAMYWYRQDPGQGLRLIYYSQIVNDFQKGDIAEGYSVSREKKESFPLTVTSAQKNPTAFYLCASSMGRFDEAFFGQGTRLTVV.

CDR3: CASSQARGRDGYTF. The CDR3 region has the DNA TGTGCCAGCAGCCAAGCCCGGGGGCGTGATGGCTACACCTTC. The chain combines TRBV3-1 (or the pseudogene TRBV3-2) with TRBJ1-2; the D gene is possibly TRBD1 (6 bases). The germline CDR1 and CDR2 sequences are LGHDT and YNNKEL (reference sequence). The CDR3 is made up of 14 amino acids. V gave up 1 base and J gave up 6 bases, with 12 bases separating them.

The chain has TRBV19 and TRBJ1-4; D gene uncertain. V was cut by 5 bases and J by 11 bases, with 18 bases left in between. Germline V gives CDR1 LNHDA, CDR2 SQIVND (reference sequence). The CDR3 is 14 amino acids. The CDR3 coding sequence is TGTGCCAGTAGTTCCGTTTTCGGAATGGATAAACTGTTTTTT. It codes for CASSSVFGMDKLFF.

This clone occurred a few times. The chain uses TRBV7-2 and TRBJ1-1; D is unclear. Trimming removed 5 bases at V and 1 base at J, with 11 bases between. The germline gives CDR1 SGHTA, CDR2 FQGNSA. The CDR3 runs to 14 residues. The CDR3 DNA sequence: TGTGCCAGCAGCCCGGGATCGGGGAACACTGAAGCTTTCTTT. Translating gives CASSPGSGNTEAFF.

V and J are TRBV10-3 and TRBJ1-2, with D possibly matching TRBD1 (5 bases). Germline V gene sequence: CDR1 ENHRY, CDR2 SYGVKD. The CDR3 runs 15 residues. Trimming cost V 4 bases and J 8 bases, with 20 bases left between them. DNA for the CDR3: TGTGCCATCAGTGGTGGCGTTGGGGACCACTTGGGCTACACCTTC. This encodes CAISGGVGDHLGYTF.

Notes on this clone: Other DNA sequences in this specimen translate into the identical CDR3. This sequence joins TRBV11-2 and TRBJ2-3; 8 nucleotides match TRBD2. V shed 5 bases and J 0 bases; nucleotides not matched to a gene: 7. The CDR3 runs to 16 residues. Germline V gives CDR1 SGHAT, CDR2 FQNNGV. The CDR3 spells CASSPRVAGSTDTQYF. CDR3 nucleotides: TGTGCCAGCAGCCCCAGGGTAGCGGGAAGCACAGATACGCAGTATTTT. The whole variable domain, remainder taken from reference TRBV11-2 and TRBJ2-3, is EAGVAQSPRYKIIEKRQSVAFWCNPISGHATLYWYQQILGQGPKLLIQFQNNGVVDDSQLPKDRFSAERLKGVDSTLKIQPAKLEDSAVYLCASSPRVAGSTDTQYFGPGTRLTVL.

The rearrangement uses TRBV9 and TRBJ1-1, with D tentatively TRBD1 (5 bases). The CDR3 loop spans 15 amino acids. Trimming shortened V by 2 bases and J by 1 base, and 12 bases separated the two germline ends. Germline CDR1 is SGDLS and CDR2 is YYNGEE. Here the CDR3 reads CASSVTGTANTEAFF. For the CDR3, the DNA is TGTGCCAGCAGCGTTACCGGGACGGCGAACACTGAAGCTTTCTTT.

The rearrangement uses TRBV27 and TRBJ2-1; TRBD1 aligns across 7 bases. The V segment lost 5 bases and the J segment 7 bases; nucleotides outside the gene matches: 5. The CDR3 has 13 amino acids. Germline V CDR1 and CDR2: MNHEY, SMNVEV (reference sequence). The CDR3 DNA is TGTGCCAGCAGTCGACAGGGATCAAATGAGCAGTTCTTC. Translating it yields CASSRQGSNEQFF.

This clone was detected once. Within the sample, other DNA sequences also encode this same CDR3. The rearrangement joins TRBV9 to TRBJ2-2, with D hard to call. The CDR3 contains 14 residues. V was clipped by 0 bases and J by 2 bases, with 5 bases between them. Germline V gives CDR1 SGDLS, CDR2 YYNGEE. The CDR3 protein is CASSVVANTGELFF. CDR3 bases: TGTGCCAGCAGCGTAGTGGCCAACACCGGGGAGCTGTTTTTT.

The chain uses TRBV3-1 (or the pseudogene TRBV3-2) and TRBJ1-5; tentative D call: TRBD1 (5 bases). V was cut by 4 bases and J by 3 bases, with 10 bases left in between. The CDR3 loop spans 14 amino acids. Germline lookup yields CDR1 LGHDT and CDR2 YNNKEL (reference sequence). In DNA, the CDR3 is TGTGCCAGCAGCCCGGACGGGGCCAATCAGCCCCAGCATTTT. Translating it yields CASSPDGANQPQHF.